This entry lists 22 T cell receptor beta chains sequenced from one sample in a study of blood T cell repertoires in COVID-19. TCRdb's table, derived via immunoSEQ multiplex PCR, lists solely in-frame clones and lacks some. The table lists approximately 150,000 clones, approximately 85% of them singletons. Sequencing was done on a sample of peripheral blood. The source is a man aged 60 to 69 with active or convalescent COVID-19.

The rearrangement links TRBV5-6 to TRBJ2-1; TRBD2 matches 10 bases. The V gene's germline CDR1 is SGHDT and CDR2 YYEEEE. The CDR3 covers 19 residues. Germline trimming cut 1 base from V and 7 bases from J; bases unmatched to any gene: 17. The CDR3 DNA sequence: TGTGCCAGCAGCTTGATAGGTGCTAGCGGGAGTATCTCCGGGAATGAGCAGTTCTTC. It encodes CASSLIGASGSISGNEQFF.

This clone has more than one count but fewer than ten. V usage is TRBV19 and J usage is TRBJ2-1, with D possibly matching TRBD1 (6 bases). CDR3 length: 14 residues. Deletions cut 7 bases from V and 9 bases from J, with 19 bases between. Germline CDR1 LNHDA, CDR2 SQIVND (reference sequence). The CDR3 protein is CASKTQGIYGEQFF. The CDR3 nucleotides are TGTGCCAGTAAAACGCAGGGGATTTACGGTGAGCAGTTCTTC. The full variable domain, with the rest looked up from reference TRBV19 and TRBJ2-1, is DGGITQSPKYLFRKEGQNVTLSCEQNLNHDAMYWYRQDPGQGLRLIYYSQIVNDFQKGDIAEGYSVSREKKESFPLTVTSAQKNPTAFYLCASKTQGIYGEQFFGPGTRLTVL.

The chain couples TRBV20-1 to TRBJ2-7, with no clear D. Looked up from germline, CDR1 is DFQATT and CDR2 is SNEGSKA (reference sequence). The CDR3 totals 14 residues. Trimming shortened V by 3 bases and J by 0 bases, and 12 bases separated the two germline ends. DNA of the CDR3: TGCAGTGCTAGTGTCGACGGGTACTCCTACGAGCAGTACTTC. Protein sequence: CSASVDGYSYEQYF.

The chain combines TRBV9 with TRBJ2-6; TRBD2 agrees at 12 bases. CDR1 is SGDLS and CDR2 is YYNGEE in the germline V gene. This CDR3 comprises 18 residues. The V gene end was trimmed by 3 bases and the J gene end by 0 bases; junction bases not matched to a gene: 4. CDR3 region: CASSDRLAGVSGANVLTF. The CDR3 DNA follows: TGTGCCAGCAGCGATAGACTAGCGGGAGTCTCTGGGGCCAACGTCCTGACTTTC.

The CDR3 DNA reads TGTGCCAGCAGCCCGTACGGGGAGAGGGGGACTGAAGCTTTCTTT. Residues: CASSPYGERGTEAFF. The chain couples TRBV3-1 (or the pseudogene TRBV3-2) to TRBJ1-1; possibly TRBD1 for D (6 bases). Trimming took 4 bases from V and 5 from J, leaving 17 bases between them. The germline gives CDR1 LGHDT, CDR2 YNNKEL (reference sequence). This CDR3 contains 15 residues.

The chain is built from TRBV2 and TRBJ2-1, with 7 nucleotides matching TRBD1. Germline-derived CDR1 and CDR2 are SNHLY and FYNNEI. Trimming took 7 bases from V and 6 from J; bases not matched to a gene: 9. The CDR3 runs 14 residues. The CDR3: CASKKEAGGNEQFF. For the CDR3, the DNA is TGTGCCAGCAAAAAAGAAGCAGGGGGCAATGAGCAGTTCTTC.

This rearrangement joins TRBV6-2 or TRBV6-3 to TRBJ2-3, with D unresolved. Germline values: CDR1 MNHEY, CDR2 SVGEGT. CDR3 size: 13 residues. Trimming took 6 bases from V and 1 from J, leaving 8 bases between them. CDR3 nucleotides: TGTGCCAGCAGCATCCGGGGCACAGATACGCAGTATTTT. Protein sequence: CASSIRGTDTQYF.

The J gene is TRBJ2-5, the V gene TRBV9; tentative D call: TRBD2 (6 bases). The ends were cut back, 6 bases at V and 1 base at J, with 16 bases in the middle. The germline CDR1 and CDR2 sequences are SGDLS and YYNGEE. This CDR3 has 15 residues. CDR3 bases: TGTGCCAGCAACCTGATGGGAGGCCTCCAAGAGACCCAGTACTTC. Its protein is CASNLMGGLQETQYF.

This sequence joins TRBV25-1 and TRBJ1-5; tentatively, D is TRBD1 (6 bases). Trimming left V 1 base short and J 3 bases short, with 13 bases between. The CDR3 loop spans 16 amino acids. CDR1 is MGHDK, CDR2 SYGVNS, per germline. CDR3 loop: CASSESSTGYNQPQHF. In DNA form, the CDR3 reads TGTGCCAGCAGTGAATCTTCAACAGGGTACAATCAGCCCCAGCATTTT.

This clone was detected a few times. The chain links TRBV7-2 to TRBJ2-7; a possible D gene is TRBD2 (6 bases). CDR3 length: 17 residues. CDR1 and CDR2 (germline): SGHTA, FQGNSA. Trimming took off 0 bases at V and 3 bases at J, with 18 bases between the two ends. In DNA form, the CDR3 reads TGTGCCAGCAGCTTAGCCCGAGGACTATTTGACTACTACGAGCAGTACTTC. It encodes CASSLARGLFDYYEQYF.

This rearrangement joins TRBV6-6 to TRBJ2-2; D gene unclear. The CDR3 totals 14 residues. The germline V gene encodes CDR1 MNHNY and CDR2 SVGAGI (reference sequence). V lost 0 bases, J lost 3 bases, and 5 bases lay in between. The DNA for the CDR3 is TGTGCCAGCAGTTACTCGACTCACACCGGGGAGCTGTTTTTT. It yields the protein CASSYSTHTGELFF.

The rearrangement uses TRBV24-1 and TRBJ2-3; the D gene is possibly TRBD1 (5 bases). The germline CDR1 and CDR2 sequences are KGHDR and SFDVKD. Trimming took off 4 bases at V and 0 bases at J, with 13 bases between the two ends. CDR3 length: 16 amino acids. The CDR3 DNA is TGTGCCACCAGTGAGCCAGGGCGAACTAGCACAGATACGCAGTATTTT. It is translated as CATSEPGRTSTDTQYF.

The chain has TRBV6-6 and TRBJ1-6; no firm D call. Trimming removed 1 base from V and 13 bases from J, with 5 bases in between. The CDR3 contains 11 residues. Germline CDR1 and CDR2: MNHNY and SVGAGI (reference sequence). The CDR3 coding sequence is TGTGCCAGCAGTTACTACGGGCCCCTCCACTTT. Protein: CASSYYGPLHF.

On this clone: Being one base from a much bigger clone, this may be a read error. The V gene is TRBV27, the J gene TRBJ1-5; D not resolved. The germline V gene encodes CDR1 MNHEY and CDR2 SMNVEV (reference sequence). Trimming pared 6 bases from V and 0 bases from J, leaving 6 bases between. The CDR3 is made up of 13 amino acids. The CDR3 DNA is TGTGCCAGCAGACAACATAGCAATCAGCCCCAGCATTTT. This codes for CASRQHSNQPQHF.

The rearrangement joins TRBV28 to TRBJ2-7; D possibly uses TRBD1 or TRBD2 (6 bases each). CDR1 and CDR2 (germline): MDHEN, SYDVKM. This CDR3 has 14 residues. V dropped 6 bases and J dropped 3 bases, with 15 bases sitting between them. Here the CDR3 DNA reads TGTGCCAGCAGATTACAGGGAGGAGTCTACGAGCAGTACTTC. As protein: CASRLQGGVYEQYF.

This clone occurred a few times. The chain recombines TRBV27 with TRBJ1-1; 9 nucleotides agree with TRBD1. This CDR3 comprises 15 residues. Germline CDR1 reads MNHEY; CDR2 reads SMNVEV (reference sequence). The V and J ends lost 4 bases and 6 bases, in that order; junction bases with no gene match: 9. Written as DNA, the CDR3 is TGTGCCAGCAGTTCCCACAGGGGGCGCTGGCCTGAAGCTTTCTTT. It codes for CASSSHRGRWPEAFF.

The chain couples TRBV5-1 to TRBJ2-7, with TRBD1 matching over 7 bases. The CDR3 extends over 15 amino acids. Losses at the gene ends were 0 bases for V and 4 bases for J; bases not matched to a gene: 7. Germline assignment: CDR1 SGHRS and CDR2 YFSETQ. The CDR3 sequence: CASSLGTGEKYEQYF. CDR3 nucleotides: TGCGCCAGCAGCTTGGGGACAGGAGAAAAGTACGAGCAGTACTTC.

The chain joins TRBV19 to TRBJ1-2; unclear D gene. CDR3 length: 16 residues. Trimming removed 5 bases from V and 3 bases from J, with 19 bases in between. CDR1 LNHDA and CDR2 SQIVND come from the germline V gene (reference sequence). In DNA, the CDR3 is TGTGCCAGTAGTGCCTCCGGGTCCGACTTATACTATGGCTACACCTTC. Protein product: CASSASGSDLYYGYTF.

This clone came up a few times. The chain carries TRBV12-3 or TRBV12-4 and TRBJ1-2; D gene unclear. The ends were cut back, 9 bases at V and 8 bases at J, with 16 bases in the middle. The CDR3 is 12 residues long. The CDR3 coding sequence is TGTGCCAGTTCAGTTTCGTCTGTGGGCTACACCTTC. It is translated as CASSVSSVGYTF.

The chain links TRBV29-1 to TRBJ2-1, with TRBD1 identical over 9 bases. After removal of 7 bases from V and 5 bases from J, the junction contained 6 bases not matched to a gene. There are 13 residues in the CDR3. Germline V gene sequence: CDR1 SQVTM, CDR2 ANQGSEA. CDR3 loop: CSGQGQGHNEQFF. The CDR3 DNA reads TGCAGCGGCCAGGGACAGGGCCACAATGAGCAGTTCTTC.

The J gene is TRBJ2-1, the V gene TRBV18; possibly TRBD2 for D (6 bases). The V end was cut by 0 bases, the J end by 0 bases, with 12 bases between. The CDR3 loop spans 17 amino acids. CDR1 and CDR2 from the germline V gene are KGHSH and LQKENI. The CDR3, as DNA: TGTGCCAGCTCACCACCGATTGGGGACTTCTCCTACAATGAGCAGTTCTTC. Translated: CASSPPIGDFSYNEQFF.

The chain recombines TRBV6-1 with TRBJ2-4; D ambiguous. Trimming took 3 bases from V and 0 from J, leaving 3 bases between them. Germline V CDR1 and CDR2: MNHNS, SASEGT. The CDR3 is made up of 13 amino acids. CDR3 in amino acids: CASSDLAKNIQYF. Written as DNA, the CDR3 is TGTGCCAGCAGTGATCTAGCCAAAAACATTCAGTACTTC.